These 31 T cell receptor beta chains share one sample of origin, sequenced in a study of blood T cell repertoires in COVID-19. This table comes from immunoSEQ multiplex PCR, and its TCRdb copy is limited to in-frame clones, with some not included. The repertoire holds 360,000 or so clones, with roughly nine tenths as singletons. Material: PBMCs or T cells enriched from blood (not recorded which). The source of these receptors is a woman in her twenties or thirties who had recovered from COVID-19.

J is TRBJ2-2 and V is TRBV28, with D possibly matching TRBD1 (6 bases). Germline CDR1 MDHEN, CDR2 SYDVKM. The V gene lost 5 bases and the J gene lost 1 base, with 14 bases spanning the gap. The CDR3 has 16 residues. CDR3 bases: TGTGCCAGCAGTACTCCGGGACAACTGAACACCGGGGAGCTGTTTTTT. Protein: CASSTPGQLNTGELFF.

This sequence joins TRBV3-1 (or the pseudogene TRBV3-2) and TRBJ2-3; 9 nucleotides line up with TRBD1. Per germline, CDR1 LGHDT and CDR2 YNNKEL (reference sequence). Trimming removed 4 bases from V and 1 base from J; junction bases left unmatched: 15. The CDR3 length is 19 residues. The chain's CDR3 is CASSPGTGRASWGTDTQYF. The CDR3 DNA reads TGTGCCAGCAGCCCTGGGACAGGGAGGGCGTCCTGGGGCACAGATACGCAGTATTTT.

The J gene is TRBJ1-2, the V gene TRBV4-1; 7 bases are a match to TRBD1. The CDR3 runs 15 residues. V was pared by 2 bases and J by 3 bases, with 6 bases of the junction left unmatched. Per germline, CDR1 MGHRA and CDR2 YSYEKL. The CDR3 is CASSQQGVGDYGYTF. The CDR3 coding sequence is TGCGCCAGCAGCCAACAGGGGGTTGGTGACTATGGCTACACCTTC.

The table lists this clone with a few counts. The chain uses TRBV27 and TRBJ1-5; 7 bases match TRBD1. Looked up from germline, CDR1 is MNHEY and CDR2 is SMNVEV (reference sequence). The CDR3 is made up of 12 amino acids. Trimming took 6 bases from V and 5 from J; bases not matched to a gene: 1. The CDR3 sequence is CASRQGHQPQHF. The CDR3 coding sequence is TGTGCCAGCAGACAGGGGCATCAGCCCCAGCATTTT.

As DNA, the CDR3 is TGTGCCAGCAGCCCCGGGACAGGGTTGCCCCGAACGCAGTATTTT. Its protein is CASSPGTGLPRTQYF. This rearrangement joins TRBV3-1 (or the pseudogene TRBV3-2) to TRBJ2-3, with 9 bases identical to TRBD1. Germline loops: CDR1 LGHDT, CDR2 YNNKEL (reference sequence). The CDR3 has 15 amino acids. J was trimmed by 9 bases and V by 4 bases; bases with no gene match: 11.

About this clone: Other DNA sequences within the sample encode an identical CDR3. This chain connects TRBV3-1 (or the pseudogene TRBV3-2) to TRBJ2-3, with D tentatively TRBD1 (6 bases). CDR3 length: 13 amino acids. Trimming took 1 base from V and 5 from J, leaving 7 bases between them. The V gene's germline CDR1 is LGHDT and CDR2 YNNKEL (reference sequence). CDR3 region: CASSQGGGDTQYF. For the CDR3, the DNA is TGTGCCAGCAGCCAAGGAGGGGGAGATACGCAGTATTTT.

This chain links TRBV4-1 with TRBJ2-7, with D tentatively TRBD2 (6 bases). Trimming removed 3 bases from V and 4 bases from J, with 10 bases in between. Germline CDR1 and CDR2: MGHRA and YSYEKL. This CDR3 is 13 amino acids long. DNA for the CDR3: TGCGCCAGCAGCCACCCGGGAGTTTACGAGCAGTACTTC. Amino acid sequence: CASSHPGVYEQYF.

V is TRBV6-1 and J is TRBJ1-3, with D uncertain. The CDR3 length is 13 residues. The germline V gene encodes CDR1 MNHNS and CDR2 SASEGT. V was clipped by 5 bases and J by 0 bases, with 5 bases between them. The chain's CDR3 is CASSPHSGNTIYF. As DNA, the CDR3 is TGTGCCAGCAGTCCCCACTCTGGAAACACCATATATTTT.

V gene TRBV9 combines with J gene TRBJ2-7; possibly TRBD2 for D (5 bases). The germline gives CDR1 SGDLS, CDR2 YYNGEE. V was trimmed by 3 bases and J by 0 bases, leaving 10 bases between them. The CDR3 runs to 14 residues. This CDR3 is CASSDTGISYEQYF. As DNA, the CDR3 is TGTGCCAGCAGCGACACCGGGATCTCCTACGAGCAGTACTTC.

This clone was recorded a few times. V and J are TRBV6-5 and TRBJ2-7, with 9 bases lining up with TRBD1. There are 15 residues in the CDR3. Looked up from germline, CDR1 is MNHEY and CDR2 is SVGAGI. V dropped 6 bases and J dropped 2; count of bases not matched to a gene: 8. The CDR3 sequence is CASSLGQGSTYEQYF. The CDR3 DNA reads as TGTGCCAGCAGCTTAGGACAGGGGAGTACCTACGAGCAGTACTTC.

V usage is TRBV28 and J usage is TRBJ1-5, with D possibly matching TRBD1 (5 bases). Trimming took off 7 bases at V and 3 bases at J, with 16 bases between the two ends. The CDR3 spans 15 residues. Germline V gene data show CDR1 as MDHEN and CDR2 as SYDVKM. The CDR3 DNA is TGTGCCAGCACCACACGCGACAGCTCCAATCAGCCCCAGCATTTT. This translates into CASTTRDSSNQPQHF.

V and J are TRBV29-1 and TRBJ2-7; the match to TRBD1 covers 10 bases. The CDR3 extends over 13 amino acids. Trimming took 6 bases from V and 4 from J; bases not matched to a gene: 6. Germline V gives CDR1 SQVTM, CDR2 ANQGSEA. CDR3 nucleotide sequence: TGCAGCGTGGGGGGACAGGGGCTGTACGAGCAGTACTTC. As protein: CSVGGQGLYEQYF.

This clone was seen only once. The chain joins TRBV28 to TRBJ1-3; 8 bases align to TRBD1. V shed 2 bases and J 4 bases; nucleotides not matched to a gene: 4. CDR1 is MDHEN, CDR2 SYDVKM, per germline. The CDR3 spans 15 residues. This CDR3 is CASSLGTGSGNTIYF. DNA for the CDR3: TGTGCCAGCAGTTTAGGGACAGGTTCCGGAAACACCATATATTTT.

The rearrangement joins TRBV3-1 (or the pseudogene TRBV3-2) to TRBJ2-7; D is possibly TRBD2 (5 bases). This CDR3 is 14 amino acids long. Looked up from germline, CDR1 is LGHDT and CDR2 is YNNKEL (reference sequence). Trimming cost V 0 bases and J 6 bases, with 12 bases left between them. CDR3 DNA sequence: TGTGCCAGCAGCCAAGATCGCGGGCTGGGCGAGCAGTACTTC. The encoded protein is CASSQDRGLGEQYF.

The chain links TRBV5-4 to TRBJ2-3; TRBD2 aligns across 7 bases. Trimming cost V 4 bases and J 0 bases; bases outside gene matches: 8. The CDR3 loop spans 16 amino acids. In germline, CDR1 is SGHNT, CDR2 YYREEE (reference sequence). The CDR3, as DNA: TGTGCCAGCAGCCGTTTGAGGGAGGGGAGCACAGATACGCAGTATTTT. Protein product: CASSRLREGSTDTQYF.

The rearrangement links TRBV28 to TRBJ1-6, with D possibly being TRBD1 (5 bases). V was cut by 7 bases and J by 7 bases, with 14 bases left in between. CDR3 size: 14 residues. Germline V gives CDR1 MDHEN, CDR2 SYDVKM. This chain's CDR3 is CASTRSGTNSPLHF. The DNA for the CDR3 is TGTGCCAGCACCCGCAGCGGGACCAATTCACCCCTCCACTTT.

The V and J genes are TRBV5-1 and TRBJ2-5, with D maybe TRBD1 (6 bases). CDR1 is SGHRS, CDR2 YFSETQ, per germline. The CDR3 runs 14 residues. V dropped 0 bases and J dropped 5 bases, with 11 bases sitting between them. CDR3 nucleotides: TGCGCCAGCAGCTTGGACCCAGGGGTGGAGACCCAGTACTTC. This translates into CASSLDPGVETQYF.

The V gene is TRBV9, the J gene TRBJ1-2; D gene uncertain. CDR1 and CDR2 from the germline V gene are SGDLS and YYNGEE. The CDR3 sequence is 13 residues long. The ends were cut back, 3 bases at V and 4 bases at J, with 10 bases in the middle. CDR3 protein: CASSGREAYGYTF. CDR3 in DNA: TGTGCCAGCAGCGGACGGGAGGCCTATGGCTACACCTTC.

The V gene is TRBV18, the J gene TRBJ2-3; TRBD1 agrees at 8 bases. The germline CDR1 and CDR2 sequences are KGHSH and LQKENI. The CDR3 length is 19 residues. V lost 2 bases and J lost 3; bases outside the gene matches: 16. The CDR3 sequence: CASSPGTGGSRDTTDTQYF. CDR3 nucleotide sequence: TGTGCCAGCTCACCAGGAACAGGGGGAAGCCGGGACACAACAGATACGCAGTATTTT.

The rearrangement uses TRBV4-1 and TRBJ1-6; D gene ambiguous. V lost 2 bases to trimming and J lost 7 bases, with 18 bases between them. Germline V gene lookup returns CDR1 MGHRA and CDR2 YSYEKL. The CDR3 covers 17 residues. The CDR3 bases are TGCGCCAGCAGCCAACTCACCATGGCGGTCCGCAATTCACCCCTCCACTTT. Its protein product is CASSQLTMAVRNSPLHF.

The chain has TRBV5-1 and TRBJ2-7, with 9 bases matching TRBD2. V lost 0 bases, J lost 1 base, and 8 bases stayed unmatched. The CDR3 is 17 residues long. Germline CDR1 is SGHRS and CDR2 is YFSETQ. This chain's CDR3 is CASSLGGLAGSSYEQYF. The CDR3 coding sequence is TGCGCCAGCAGCTTGGGGGGGCTAGCGGGATCGTCCTACGAGCAGTACTTC.

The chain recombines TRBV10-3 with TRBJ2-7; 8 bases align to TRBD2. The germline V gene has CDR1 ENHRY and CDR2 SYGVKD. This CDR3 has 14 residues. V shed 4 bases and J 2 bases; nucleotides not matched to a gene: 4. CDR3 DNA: TGTGCCATCAGTGTTATAGCGGGGACCTACGAGCAGTACTTC. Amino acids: CAISVIAGTYEQYF.

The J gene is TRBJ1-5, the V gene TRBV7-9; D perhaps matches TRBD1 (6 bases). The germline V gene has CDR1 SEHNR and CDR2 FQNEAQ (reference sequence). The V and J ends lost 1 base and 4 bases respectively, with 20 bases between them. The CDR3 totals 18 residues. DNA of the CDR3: TGTGCCAGCAGCTTAGGCCCCGGCGCTGGGGGCCTTAATCAGCCCCAGCATTTT. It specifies CASSLGPGAGGLNQPQHF.

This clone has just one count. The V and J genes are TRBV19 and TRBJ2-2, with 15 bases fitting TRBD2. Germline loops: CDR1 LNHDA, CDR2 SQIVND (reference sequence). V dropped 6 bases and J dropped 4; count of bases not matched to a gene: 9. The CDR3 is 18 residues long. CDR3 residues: CASSGTSGRWVGTGELFF. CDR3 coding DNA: TGTGCCAGTAGCGGGACTAGCGGGAGGTGGGTAGGCACCGGGGAGCTGTTTTTT.

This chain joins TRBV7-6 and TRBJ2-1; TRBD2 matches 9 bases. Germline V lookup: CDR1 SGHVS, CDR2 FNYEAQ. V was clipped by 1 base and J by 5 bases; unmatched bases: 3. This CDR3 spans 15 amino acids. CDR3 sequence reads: CASSLEGGGDNEQFF. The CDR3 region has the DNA TGTGCCAGCAGCTTAGAGGGCGGGGGGGACAATGAGCAGTTCTTC.

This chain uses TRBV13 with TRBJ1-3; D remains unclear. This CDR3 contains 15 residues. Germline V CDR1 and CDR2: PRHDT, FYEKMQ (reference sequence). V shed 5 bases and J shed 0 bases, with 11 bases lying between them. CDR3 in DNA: TGTGCCAGCAGCAACTCCCCGGTCTCTGGAAACACCATATATTTT. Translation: CASSNSPVSGNTIYF.

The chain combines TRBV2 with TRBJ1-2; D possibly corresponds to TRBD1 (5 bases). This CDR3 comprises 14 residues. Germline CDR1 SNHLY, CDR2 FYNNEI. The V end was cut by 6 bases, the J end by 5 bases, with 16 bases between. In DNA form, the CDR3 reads TGTGCCAGCAGGATGGCGCAGGGCGTTTATGGCTACACCTTC. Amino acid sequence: CASRMAQGVYGYTF.

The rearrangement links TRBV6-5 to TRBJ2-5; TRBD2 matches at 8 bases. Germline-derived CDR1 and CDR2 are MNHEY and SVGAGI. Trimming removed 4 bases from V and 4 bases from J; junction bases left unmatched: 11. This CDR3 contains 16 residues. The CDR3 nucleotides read TGTGCCAGCAGTTTGGGACTAGACTTCAGTGGAGAGACCCAGTACTTC. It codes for CASSLGLDFSGETQYF.

CDR3 in amino acids: CASSLAPTGVRDYTF. The CDR3 DNA sequence: TGTGCCAGCAGTCTAGCCCCCACAGGGGTCCGAGACTACACCTTC. The V gene is TRBV6-5, the J gene TRBJ1-2; 7 bases line up with TRBD1. The CDR3 consists of 15 residues. The V segment lost 5 bases and the J segment 10 bases; nucleotides outside the gene matches: 16. Looked up from germline, CDR1 is MNHEY and CDR2 is SVGAGI.

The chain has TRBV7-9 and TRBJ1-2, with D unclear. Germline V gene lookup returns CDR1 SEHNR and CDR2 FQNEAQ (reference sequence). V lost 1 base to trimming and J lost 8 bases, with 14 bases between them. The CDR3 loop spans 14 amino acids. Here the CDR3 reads CASSLVGSTGGYTF. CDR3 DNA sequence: TGTGCCAGCAGCTTAGTAGGGTCCACGGGGGGCTACACCTTC.

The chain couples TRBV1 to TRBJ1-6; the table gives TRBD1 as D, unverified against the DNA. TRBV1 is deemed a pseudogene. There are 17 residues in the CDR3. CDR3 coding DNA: TGCACCAGCAGCCGGCAGGGGGCTTCCAGAGATAATTCACCCCTCCACTTT. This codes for CTSSRQGASRDNSPLHF.